A selection of T cell receptor beta chains follows, all from one sample in a study of PD-1 blockade in mismatch repair-deficient tumors. Generated by immunoSEQ multiplex PCR, the TCRdb table keeps only in-frame clones and is missing some. The sample includes roughly 40,000 clones, roughly 85% seen only once; the top ten take approximately 3.5%. The sequencing here drew on peripheral blood, taken about 80 weeks after starting pembrolizumab. These receptors all stem from an adult with mismatch repair-deficient cancer. Each CDR3 is given with its conserved first and last residue. Fields, in order: D gene, J gene, V gene, clone size, CDR3 DNA, CDR3 protein. The D gene is left open where the match is weak. The size entry is marked missing in some rows and otherwise reads once, few, many or a size class.

>.|TRBJ2-1|TRBV11-3|medium-sized
TGTGCCAGCAGCGGGGGGTCAAACAATGAGCAGTTCTTC
CASSGGSNNEQFF
>TRBD1|TRBJ1-2|TRBV10-3|.
TGTGCCATCAGTAACCCGACAGGGGGCGCGGTTAACTATGGCTACACCTTC
CAISNPTGGAVNYGYTF
>TRBD1|TRBJ1-2|TRBV5-1|.
TGCGCCAGCAGCCCCGAACCCGGGACAGGGAATGGCTACACCTTC
CASSPEPGTGNGYTF
>.|TRBJ1-1|TRBV6-5|.
TGTGCCACGAGAGACTATTCAATGAACACTGAAGCTTTCTTT
CATRDYSMNTEAFF
>.|TRBJ2-5|TRBV7-2|.
TGTGCCAGCAGCTTAGGACAGGTCATTTCTTTGTCCCAGTACTTC
CASSLGQVISLSQYF
>.|TRBJ2-1|TRBV19|.
TGTGCCAGTAGTATAGTATCGGGTCTGGTGCGGTTCTTC
CASSIVSGLVRFF
>TRBD1|TRBJ1-5|TRBV28|once
TGTGCCAGCATCGGACAGGGAGGGAGTCAGCCCCAGCATTTT
CASIGQGGSQPQHF
>TRBD1|TRBJ1-5|TRBV5-6|.
TGTGCCAGCAGCCCGGGGGGACAGCAGGACCAGCATTTT
CASSPGGQQDQHF
>TRBD1|TRBJ1-2|TRBV6-5|.
TGTGCCAGCAGTTACGAAGGGACAGGGAACTATGGCTACACCTTC
CASSYEGTGNYGYTF
>TRBD2|TRBJ2-5|TRBV5-4|.
TGTGCCAGCAGCACACTCACTAGCGGGACTCAAGAGACCCAGTACTTC
CASSTLTSGTQETQYF
>TRBD2|TRBJ2-3|TRBV6-5|.
TGTGCCAGCACGCCCGGGACTAGCGGCACAGATACGCAGTATTTT
CASTPGTSGTDTQYF
>.|TRBJ2-7|TRBV4-2|.
TGTGCCAGCAGCCAAGGGGTCGGGGTAAGGCACGAGCAGTACTTC
CASSQGVGVRHEQYF
>TRBD1|TRBJ2-6|TRBV4-1|.
TGCGCCAGCAGCCAAGGCAGGGGCAGGGGGCTGGCTGGGGCCAACGTCCTGACTTTC
CASSQGRGRGLAGANVLTF
>TRBD1|TRBJ2-2|TRBV7-7|.
TGTGCTAGCAGCCGGCCCGGGACAGGGACCGGGGAGCTGTTTTTT
CASSRPGTGTGELFF
>TRBD2|TRBJ2-3|TRBV11-3|.
TGTGCCAGCAGCGTCGGACTAGCGGGAGATACGCAGTATTTT
CASSVGLAGDTQYF
>TRBD1|TRBJ2-6|TRBV5-5|.
TGTGCCAGCAGCTACCAGACAGGGGGGGCCAACGTCCTGACTTTC
CASSYQTGGANVLTF
>.|TRBJ2-1|TRBV6-6|.
TGTGCCAGCACTGGAGGGGAACGGGGCAATGAGCAGTTCTTC
CASTGGERGNEQFF
>TRBD1|TRBJ1-5|TRBV6-1|.
TGTGCCAGCAGGGGACAGGGCACTCAGCCCCAGCATTTT
CASRGQGTQPQHF
>.|TRBJ2-7|TRBV19|few
TGTGCCAGTAGCGCCCAGGGAGCGGTCTACGAGCAGTACTTC
CASSAQGAVYEQYF
>.|TRBJ1-2|TRBV30|.
TGTGCCTGGAGTGTTGGGGGAACGATTGATGGCTACACCTTC
CAWSVGGTIDGYTF
>.|TRBJ2-6|TRBV18|.
TGTGCCAGCTCACCCGATGGAACCAACAACGTCCTGACTTTC
CASSPDGTNNVLTF
>TRBD1|TRBJ1-5|TRBV2|.
TGTGCCAGCAGTTTTAGACAGGGGGGTCAGCCCCAGCATTTT
CASSFRQGGQPQHF
>TRBD2|TRBJ2-7|TRBV5-5|.
TGTGCCAGCAGCTTGTCTGGCCTAGCGGGAGGGCTGGCAAACTACGAGCAGTACTTC
CASSLSGLAGGLANYEQYF
>.|TRBJ2-5|TRBV30|.
TGTGCCTGGAGTGGGGGACCGCAAGAGACCCAGTACTTC
CAWSGGPQETQYF
>TRBD1|TRBJ1-1|TRBV5-1|.
TGCGCCAGCAGCTTGTACAGGGGTAACACTGAAGCTTTCTTT
CASSLYRGNTEAFF
>TRBD2|TRBJ2-4|TRBV4-1|.
TGCGCCAGCAGCCAAGTTGGTTTGGGCGGGAGGGCCCCCTTGGCCAAAAACATTCAGTACTTC
CASSQVGLGGRAPLAKNIQYF
>.|TRBJ2-7|TRBV30|.
TGTGCCTGGAGTATCGGGGCCTCCTCCTACGAGCAGTACTTC
CAWSIGASSYEQYF
>.|TRBJ2-7|TRBV28|.
TGTGCCAGCAGTTTAAGCGGAGCCACCCCCAGAGAGTACTTC
CASSLSGATPREYF
>.|TRBJ1-5|TRBV27|.
TGTGCCAGCAGTTTAACGGGATTCTCCACGTCGTATAGCAATCAGCCCCAGCATTTT
CASSLTGFSTSYSNQPQHF
>.|TRBJ1-3|TRBV27|.
TGTGCCAGCAGTCCCTCTCGGTCACGAAGCTCTGGAAACACCATATATTTT
CASSPSRSRSSGNTIYF
>.|TRBJ1-1|TRBV28|.
TGTGCCAGCACCACGACAGGCCTGAACACTGAAGCTTTCTTT
CASTTTGLNTEAFF
>.|TRBJ1-1|TRBV29-1|.
TGCAGCGTTGCCGGGGGGAGCGGCATGAACACTGAAGCTTTCTTT
CSVAGGSGMNTEAFF
>.|TRBJ2-7|TRBV19|.
TGTGCCAGTAGTAAGGGCTACGAGCAGTACTTC
CASSKGYEQYF
>.|TRBJ2-7|TRBV27|.
TGTGCCAGCAGTTTATCGGGGCCAACTGGGTACGAGCAGTACTTC
CASSLSGPTGYEQYF
>.|TRBJ2-1|TRBV15|.
TGTGCCACCAGCAGGAATGAGCAGTTCTTC
CATSRNEQFF
>TRBD1|TRBJ2-2|TRBV11-2|.
TGTGCCAGCAGCCCGACAGGGTCCACCGGGGAGCTGTTTTTT
CASSPTGSTGELFF
>.|TRBJ2-2|TRBV12-5|.
TGTGCTAGTGGTTTGGTAGACTTCGGCCCCGGGGAGCTGTTTTTT
CASGLVDFGPGELFF
>.|TRBJ2-3|TRBV18|once
TGTGCCAGCTCGCAAGTACTGGCTGGCACAGATACGCAGTATTTT
CASSQVLAGTDTQYF
>.|TRBJ2-7|TRBV5-4|once
TGTGCCAGCAGCTTGGGAGGGGTCGAGCAGTACTTC
CASSLGGVEQYF
>.|TRBJ2-7|TRBV5-1|.
TGCGCCAGCAGCTACTCCGGGGACTCCTACGAGCAGTACTTC
CASSYSGDSYEQYF
>TRBD1|TRBJ2-7|TRBV18|.
TGTGCCAGCTCACCCACAGGGGTCGAGCAGTACTTC
CASSPTGVEQYF
>TRBD1|TRBJ2-1|TRBV10-3|.
TGTGCCATCACCGACAGGGAGAGAAATGAGCAGTTCTTC
CAITDRERNEQFF
>.|TRBJ1-5|TRBV7-2|.
TGTGCCAGCAGCGTCCGGGCCCTCTATAGCAATCAGCCCCAGCATTTT
CASSVRALYSNQPQHF
>TRBD2|TRBJ2-7|TRBV27|.
TGTGCCAGCAGTTTAAGGGGGGTAGCGGGATACGAGCAGTACTTC
CASSLRGVAGYEQYF
>.|TRBJ2-7|TRBV5-6|.
TGTGCCAGCAGCGTCGGGTGGGAGCAGTACTTC
CASSVGWEQYF
>.|TRBJ2-4|TRBV27|.
TGTGCCACCAGATCGGCTAGGCCCCACTTAGCCAAAAACATTCAGTACTTC
CATRSARPHLAKNIQYF
>TRBD1|TRBJ1-2|TRBV7-2|.
TGTGCCAGCAGCAAGCCGGACAGGGGTGGCTACACCTTC
CASSKPDRGGYTF
>.|TRBJ2-7|TRBV5-1|.
TGCGCCAGCAAGGAGGGATCCTACGAGCAGTACTTC
CASKEGSYEQYF
>TRBD1|TRBJ2-3|TRBV29-1|.
TGCAGCGTTGAACTGGGACAGGGGCTCACAGATACGCAGTATTTT
CSVELGQGLTDTQYF
>TRBD1|TRBJ2-7|TRBV25-1|.
TGTGCCAGCAGCCGGACAGGGATCTCCTACGAGCAGTACTTC
CASSRTGISYEQYF
>.|TRBJ1-3|TRBV6-6|.
TGTGCCAGCAGTTACTCTCCGGGAAACACCATATATTTT
CASSYSPGNTIYF
>.|TRBJ1-2|TRBV27|.
TGTGCCAGCAGTTTATCCCAAGCCACGGGGCCCCCCTATGGCTACACCTTC
CASSLSQATGPPYGYTF
>.|TRBJ2-7|TRBV6-6|.
TGTGCCAGCAGTTATGGGGAGCGCGAGCAGTACTTC
CASSYGEREQYF
>.|TRBJ2-5|TRBV6-1|.
TGTGCCAGCAGTGCGGGGACAATAAGCGAGACCCAGTACTTC
CASSAGTISETQYF
>TRBD1|TRBJ2-7|TRBV25-1|.
TGTGCCAGCAGTGAATTTTCAGGGGGCTCCTACGAGCAGTACTTC
CASSEFSGGSYEQYF
>TRBD1|TRBJ2-3|TRBV7-2|.
TGTGCCAGCAGCGGGACAGGCTTCACAGATACGCAGTATTTT
CASSGTGFTDTQYF
>TRBD2|TRBJ2-3|TRBV10-3|.
TGTGCCATCAGACAGGGACTAGCGGGAACAGATACGCAGTATTTT
CAIRQGLAGTDTQYF
>TRBD1|TRBJ1-4|TRBV9|.
TGTGCCAGCAGCGGAGGGACAGTCGGTGAAAAACTGTTTTTT
CASSGGTVGEKLFF
>TRBD1|TRBJ2-2|TRBV6-4|.
TGTGCCAGCAGTTCCTTATTCGACAGGGGGAACACCGGGGAGCTGTTTTTT
CASSSLFDRGNTGELFF
>.|TRBJ2-2|TRBV30|.
TGTGCCTGGAGAAATCGGGGGAGAGTAGGCACCGGGGAGCTGTTTTTT
CAWRNRGRVGTGELFF